This T cell receptor beta chain was captured in a study of T cell changes during pregnancy in multiple sclerosis. The CDR3 is 15 amino acids. CDR1 LNHDA and CDR2 SQIVND come from the germline V gene (reference sequence). Trimming pared 4 bases from V and 4 bases from J, leaving 16 bases between. The assay was immunoSEQ multiplex PCR, and TCRdb's table has in-frame clones only and misses some. The sample contains approximately 100,000 clones, 90% to 95% of which appear only once. The sequences come from peripheral blood, collected in the third trimester of pregnancy. The origin of this receptor is a female donor with multiple sclerosis, enrolled in a pregnancy study. The V gene is TRBV19, the J gene TRBJ1-1; tentatively, D is TRBD1 (5 bases). CDR3 in amino acids: CASSTRGSMGTEAFF. The DNA for the CDR3 is TGTGCCAGTAGTACCCGGGGGTCCATGGGCACTGAAGCTTTCTTT.